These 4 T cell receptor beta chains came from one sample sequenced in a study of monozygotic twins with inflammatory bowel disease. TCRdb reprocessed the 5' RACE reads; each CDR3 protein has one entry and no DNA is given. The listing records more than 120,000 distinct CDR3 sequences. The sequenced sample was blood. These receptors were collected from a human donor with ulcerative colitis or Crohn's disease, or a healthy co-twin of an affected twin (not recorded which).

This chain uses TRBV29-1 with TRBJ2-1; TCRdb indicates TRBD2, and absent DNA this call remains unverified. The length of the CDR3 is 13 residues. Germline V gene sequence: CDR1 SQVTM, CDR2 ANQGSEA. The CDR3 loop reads CSVAASGGGEQFF.

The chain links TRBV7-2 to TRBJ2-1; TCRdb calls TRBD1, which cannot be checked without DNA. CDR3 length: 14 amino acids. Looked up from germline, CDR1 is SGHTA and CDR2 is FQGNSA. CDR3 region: CASSLNPVYNEQFF. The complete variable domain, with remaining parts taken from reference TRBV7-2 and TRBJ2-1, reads GAGVSQSPSNKVTEKGKDVELRCDPISGHTALYWYRQSLGQGLEFLIYFQGNSAPDKSGLPSDRFSAERTGGSVSTLTIQRTQQEDSAVYLCASSLNPVYNEQFFGPGTRLTVL.

CDR3 region: CASSLLSSVAGELFF. This rearrangement joins TRBV5-1 to TRBJ2-2; TCRdb outputs TRBD2, but without DNA this stays unchecked. The germline V gene has CDR1 SGHRS and CDR2 YFSETQ. The CDR3 is 15 residues long. Full variable domain (rest looked up from reference TRBV5-1 and TRBJ2-2): KAGVTQTPRYLIKTRGQQVTLSCSPISGHRSVSWYQQTPGQGLQFLFEYFSETQRNKGNFPGRFSGRQFSNSRSEMNVSTLELGDSALYLCASSLLSSVAGELFFGEGSRLTVL.

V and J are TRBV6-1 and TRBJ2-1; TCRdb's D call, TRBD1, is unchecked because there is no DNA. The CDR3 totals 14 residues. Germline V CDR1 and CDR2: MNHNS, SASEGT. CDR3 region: CASSAGTAYNEQFF.